The rows below give T cell receptor beta chains drawn from one sample of a study of blood T cell repertoires in COVID-19. Assay used: immunoSEQ multiplex PCR; TCRdb lists only in-frame clones, some missing. The sample lists more than 200,000 clones; roughly 90% were seen once. Sequenced: PBMCs or T cells enriched from blood (not recorded which). Receptors were obtained from a woman in her thirties who had recovered from COVID-19. Both conserved end residues are part of each CDR3. The order of the fields is J gene, D gene, clone size, V gene, CDR3 length, CDR3 DNA, CDR3 protein. A D gene is named only where the DNA matches it firmly. Some rows have no size entry. The others give once, few or many, or a class for an expanded clone.

J: TRBJ1-1; D: -; size: -; V: TRBV7-9; length: 16; DNA: TGTGCCAGCAGCTTAGGGGGTCAGGGGAAATTCTCTGAAGCTTTCTTT; CDR3: CASSLGGQGKFSEAFF
J: TRBJ1-6; D: -; size: -; V: TRBV2; length: 19; DNA: TGTGCCAGCAGTGAAGCCGCGGGACTCCCGAGGTCCTATAATTCACCCCTCCACTTT; CDR3: CASSEAAGLPRSYNSPLHF
J: TRBJ2-7; D: TRBD2; size: -; V: TRBV4-3; length: 16; DNA: TGCGCCAGCAGCCAAGACGTTCGGACTAGCGGTTACGAGCAGTACTTC; CDR3: CASSQDVRTSGYEQYF
J: TRBJ1-6; D: TRBD1; size: -; V: TRBV9; length: 16; DNA: TGTGCCAGCAGCGTAGATCCCGGGACAGTAAATTCACCCCTCCACTTT; CDR3: CASSVDPGTVNSPLHF
J: TRBJ2-2; D: TRBD2; size: few; V: TRBV4-2; length: 17; DNA: TGTGCCAGCAGCTCCCCCTCTAGCGGGCGAGACACCGGGGAGCTGTTTTTT; CDR3: CASSSPSSGRDTGELFF
J: TRBJ1-6; D: -; size: once; V: TRBV18; length: 15; DNA: TGTGCCAGCTCACTTTTCGTTGAGGAGAATTCACCCCTCCACTTT; CDR3: CASSLFVEENSPLHF
J: TRBJ2-2; D: -; size: -; V: TRBV7-8; length: 13; DNA: TGTGCCAGCAGCTTAGTTATCACCGGGGAGCTGTTTTTT; CDR3: CASSLVITGELFF
J: TRBJ2-6; D: -; size: -; V: TRBV7-8; length: 19; DNA: TGTGCCAGCAGCTTTGGTGTTCTCGCGGGCTACTCTGGGGCCAACGTCCTGACTTTC; CDR3: CASSFGVLAGYSGANVLTF
J: TRBJ2-5; D: -; size: -; V: TRBV5-1; length: 14; DNA: TGCGCCAGCAGCTTAGGGGCGGTCCAAGAGACCCAGTACTTC; CDR3: CASSLGAVQETQYF
J: TRBJ1-1; D: -; size: -; V: TRBV9; length: 13; DNA: TGTGCCAGCAGCACCGGGGGATACACTGAAGCTTTCTTT; CDR3: CASSTGGYTEAFF
J: TRBJ2-3; D: TRBD2; size: -; V: TRBV29-1; length: 15; DNA: TGCAGCGTCGCCTCCACTAGCGGGAGCGCAGATACGCAGTATTTT; CDR3: CSVASTSGSADTQYF
J: TRBJ2-7; D: TRBD1; size: -; V: TRBV6-2/TRBV6-3; length: 15; DNA: TGTGCCAGCAGCTGGGACAGAAGCGAGTTTTACGAGCAGTACTTC; CDR3: CASSWDRSEFYEQYF
J: TRBJ2-1; D: TRBD2; size: -; V: TRBV27; length: 15; DNA: TGTGCCAGCAGTTTCGCTAGCGGCTCCTACAATGAGCAGTTCTTC; CDR3: CASSFASGSYNEQFF
J: TRBJ1-5; D: -; size: -; V: TRBV2; length: 16; DNA: TGTGCCAGCAGGGGAATTAGGGGCTCGAGCAATCAGCCCCAGCATTTT; CDR3: CASRGIRGSSNQPQHF
J: TRBJ2-3; D: TRBD2; size: -; V: TRBV5-1; length: 16; DNA: TGCGCCAGCAGCACGACTAGCGGGACTAGCACAGATACGCAGTATTTT; CDR3: CASSTTSGTSTDTQYF
J: TRBJ1-1; D: TRBD1; size: -; V: TRBV2; length: 14; DNA: TGTGCCAGCACCCTCAGAGGGGGCGCGGGCGAAGCTTTCTTT; CDR3: CASTLRGGAGEAFF
J: TRBJ1-2; D: TRBD1; size: -; V: TRBV19; length: 18; DNA: TGTGCCAGTAGTATTGGGGACAGGAGCCTTACACCTAACTATGGCTACACCTTC; CDR3: CASSIGDRSLTPNYGYTF
J: TRBJ1-5; D: TRBD1; size: -; V: TRBV15; length: 15; DNA: TGTGCCACCAGCAGAGCCGGGACAGGGAATCAGCCCCAGCATTTT; CDR3: CATSRAGTGNQPQHF